These T cell receptor beta chains were read from a single sample in a study of blood T cells in healthy people across ages. Via MiXCR, TCRdb re-called the 5' RACE reads, giving one row per CDR3 protein. Of some 690,000 distinct CDR3 sequences listed, 20% to 25% were seen once; the top ten hold around 22%. Sequenced: blood. The receptors come from a man aged 65 to 79 in good health. Each CDR3 is given with its conserved first and last residue. The D gene is left open where the match is weak. Where a row states a size, it is once, few, many or the class of an expanded clone; other rows omit it.

CDR3aa: CVSSPAETQYF; CDR3nt: TGTGTCAGCAGCCCGGCAGAGACCCAGTACTTC; v_gene: TRBV12-3/TRBV12-4; j_gene: TRBJ2-5; d_gene: NA; abundance: NA; len: 11
CDR3aa: CASSIETGPPHGYTF; CDR3nt: TGTGCCAGTAGTATAGAGACGGGCCCACCCCATGGCTACACCTTC; v_gene: TRBV19; j_gene: TRBJ1-2; d_gene: NA; abundance: few; len: 15
CDR3aa: CASTLGEKLFF; CDR3nt: TGCGCCAGCACCCTGGGTGAAAAACTGTTTTTT; v_gene: TRBV11-2; j_gene: TRBJ1-4; d_gene: NA; abundance: few; len: 11
CDR3aa: CASSRAGLSGANVLTF; CDR3nt: TGTGCCAGCAGCCGCGCGGGACTCTCTGGGGCCAACGTCCTGACTTTC; v_gene: TRBV3-1; j_gene: TRBJ2-6; d_gene: NA; abundance: NA; len: 16
CDR3aa: CASSRQGMGTEAFF; CDR3nt: TGTGCCAGCTCACGACAGGGGATGGGCACTGAAGCTTTCTTT; v_gene: TRBV18; j_gene: TRBJ1-1; d_gene: TRBD1; abundance: many; len: 14
CDR3aa: CASWLSYEQYF; CDR3nt: TGCGCCAGCTGGTTGTCGTACGAGCAGTACTTC; v_gene: TRBV23-1; j_gene: TRBJ2-7; d_gene: NA; abundance: NA; len: 11
CDR3aa: CASSYFARGGSDTQYF; CDR3nt: TGTGCCAGCAGTTACTTTGCGAGGGGGGGCTCAGATACGCAGTATTTT; v_gene: TRBV6-2/TRBV6-3; j_gene: TRBJ2-3; d_gene: NA; abundance: NA; len: 16
CDR3aa: CSAASLGTSGKETQYF; CDR3nt: TGCAGTGCTGCCTCACTCGGGACTAGCGGAAAAGAGACCCAGTACTTC; v_gene: TRBV20-1; j_gene: TRBJ2-5; d_gene: TRBD2; abundance: NA; len: 16
CDR3aa: CATSPGTGNTGELFF; CDR3nt: TGTGCCACCAGTCCCGGAACAGGGAACACCGGGGAGCTGTTTTTT; v_gene: TRBV24-1; j_gene: TRBJ2-2; d_gene: NA; abundance: few; len: 15
CDR3aa: CASRPTLGPNVAQYF; CDR3nt: TGTGCCAGCAGACCCACCCTTGGACCCAACGTGGCCCAGTACTTC; v_gene: TRBV12-3/TRBV12-4; j_gene: TRBJ2-5; d_gene: NA; abundance: few; len: 15
CDR3aa: CASSLNSGELFF; CDR3nt: TGTGCCAGCAGTTTGAACAGCGGGGAGCTGTTTTTT; v_gene: TRBV12-3/TRBV12-4; j_gene: TRBJ2-2; d_gene: NA; abundance: NA; len: 12
CDR3aa: CASSLQGFTEAFF; CDR3nt: TGTGCCAGCAGTTTACAGGGGTTCACTGAAGCTTTCTTT; v_gene: TRBV12-3/TRBV12-4; j_gene: TRBJ1-1; d_gene: NA; abundance: NA; len: 13
CDR3aa: CASSARGSSTDTQYF; CDR3nt: TGTGCCAGCAGCGCCCGAGGGTCTAGCACAGATACGCAGTATTTT; v_gene: TRBV5-5; j_gene: TRBJ2-3; d_gene: NA; abundance: few; len: 15
CDR3aa: CASSLGGPRDREQFF; CDR3nt: TGTGCCAGCAGCTTAGGCGGGCCTCGCGACCGTGAGCAGTTCTTC; v_gene: TRBV11-3; j_gene: TRBJ2-1; d_gene: NA; abundance: few; len: 15
CDR3aa: CSARGAGGLETQYF; CDR3nt: TGCAGTGCTAGAGGGGCAGGGGGATTGGAGACCCAGTACTTC; v_gene: TRBV20-1; j_gene: TRBJ2-5; d_gene: TRBD1; abundance: few; len: 14
CDR3aa: CASSFGGRTMGEKLFF; CDR3nt: TGCGCCAGCAGCTTTGGGGGACGCACGATGGGGGAAAAACTGTTTTTT; v_gene: TRBV5-1; j_gene: TRBJ1-4; d_gene: NA; abundance: NA; len: 16
CDR3aa: CASSLEVISYNEQFF; CDR3nt: TGCGCCAGCAGCTTGGAGGTAATCTCCTACAATGAGCAGTTCTTC; v_gene: TRBV5-1; j_gene: TRBJ2-1; d_gene: NA; abundance: NA; len: 15
CDR3aa: CASSLGLDRYNEQYF; CDR3nt: TGTGCCAGCAGCTTGGGCCTGGACAGATACAACGAGCAGTACTTC; v_gene: TRBV5-5; j_gene: TRBJ2-7; d_gene: NA; abundance: NA; len: 15
CDR3aa: CSASDRGYGYTF; CDR3nt: TGCAGTGCTAGTGACAGGGGCTATGGCTACACCTTC; v_gene: TRBV20-1; j_gene: TRBJ1-2; d_gene: TRBD1; abundance: NA; len: 12
CDR3aa: CASSEAWGLAGAYNEQFF; CDR3nt: TGTGCCAGCAGTGAAGCGTGGGGACTAGCGGGGGCCTACAATGAGCAGTTCTTC; v_gene: TRBV2; j_gene: TRBJ2-1; d_gene: TRBD2; abundance: few; len: 18
CDR3aa: CSARRAGLQETQYF; CDR3nt: TGCAGTGCTAGAAGGGCGGGGCTTCAAGAGACCCAGTACTTC; v_gene: TRBV20-1; j_gene: TRBJ2-5; d_gene: NA; abundance: few; len: 14
CDR3aa: CASSLDSTTSGNTIYF; CDR3nt: TGTGCCAGCAGCTTGGACAGCACCACCTCTGGAAACACCATATATTTT; v_gene: TRBV7-2; j_gene: TRBJ1-3; d_gene: NA; abundance: few; len: 16
CDR3aa: CASRKTGTTYQETQYF; CDR3nt: TGTGCCAGCAGGAAAACCGGGACAACTTACCAAGAGACCCAGTACTTC; v_gene: TRBV2; j_gene: TRBJ2-5; d_gene: NA; abundance: NA; len: 16
CDR3aa: CASSRGLAGGELFF; CDR3nt: TGTGCCAGCAGCCGCGGACTAGCGGGGGGGGAGCTGTTTTTT; v_gene: TRBV6-2/TRBV6-3; j_gene: TRBJ2-2; d_gene: TRBD2; abundance: NA; len: 14
CDR3aa: CSVNPTGTDTQYF; CDR3nt: TGCAGCGTTAACCCTACAGGGACTGATACGCAGTATTTT; v_gene: TRBV29-1; j_gene: TRBJ2-3; d_gene: NA; abundance: NA; len: 13
CDR3aa: CASSQPALGDWGYTF; CDR3nt: TGTGCCAGCAGCCAACCGGCTCTGGGGGATTGGGGCTACACCTTC; v_gene: TRBV11-2; j_gene: TRBJ1-2; d_gene: NA; abundance: NA; len: 15
CDR3aa: CASSLELAENTDTQYF; CDR3nt: TGCGCCAGCAGCTTGGAGCTAGCGGAAAACACAGATACGCAGTATTTT; v_gene: TRBV5-1; j_gene: TRBJ2-3; d_gene: TRBD2; abundance: NA; len: 16
CDR3aa: CASSSPQGPQETQYF; CDR3nt: TGTGCCAGCAGCTCCCCCCAGGGACCCCAAGAGACCCAGTACTTT; v_gene: TRBV14; j_gene: TRBJ2-7; d_gene: NA; abundance: few; len: 15
CDR3aa: CAIKRGETQYF; CDR3nt: TGTGCCATCAAACGGGGGGAGACCCAGTACTTC; v_gene: TRBV10-3; j_gene: TRBJ2-5; d_gene: NA; abundance: few; len: 11
CDR3aa: CASSVDSGLAGDTQYF; CDR3nt: TGTGCCAGCAGCGTAGATTCTGGGCTAGCGGGAGATACGCAGTATTTT; v_gene: TRBV9; j_gene: TRBJ2-3; d_gene: TRBD2; abundance: few; len: 16
CDR3aa: CASSLVVGTGANVLTF; CDR3nt: TGCGCCAGCAGCTTGGTGGTGGGGACTGGGGCCAACGTCCTGACTTTC; v_gene: TRBV5-1; j_gene: TRBJ2-6; d_gene: NA; abundance: NA; len: 16
CDR3aa: CASSLGVGEQFF; CDR3nt: TGTGCCAGCAGCTTAGGTGTCGGTGAGCAGTTCTTC; v_gene: TRBV7-9; j_gene: TRBJ2-1; d_gene: NA; abundance: few; len: 12
CDR3aa: CASNPGLTLYSNQPQHF; CDR3nt: TGTGCCAGCAACCCGGGCCTCACCTTATATAGCAATCAGCCCCAGCATTTT; v_gene: TRBV5-5; j_gene: TRBJ1-5; d_gene: NA; abundance: NA; len: 17
CDR3aa: CASSKEPDLGHF; CDR3nt: TGTGCCAGCAGCAAAGAACCCGACTTGGGGCATTTT; v_gene: TRBV21-1; j_gene: TRBJ1-5; d_gene: NA; abundance: NA; len: 12
CDR3aa: CASSSEGQITTDTQYF; CDR3nt: TGTGCCAGCAGCTCGGAGGGGCAGATAACCACAGATACGCAGTATTTT; v_gene: TRBV11-2; j_gene: TRBJ2-3; d_gene: NA; abundance: few; len: 16
CDR3aa: CSVVGQQETQYF; CDR3nt: TGCAGCGTTGTGGGACAACAAGAGACCCAGTACTTC; v_gene: TRBV29-1; j_gene: TRBJ2-5; d_gene: NA; abundance: few; len: 12
CDR3aa: CASSQYTSGSRLRGDTQYF; CDR3nt: TGCGCCAGCAGCCAATATACTAGCGGGAGCAGGCTGCGGGGAGATACGCAGTATTTT; v_gene: TRBV4-3; j_gene: TRBJ2-3; d_gene: TRBD2; abundance: once; len: 19
CDR3aa: CAALFTHDSWRGQPQHF; CDR3nt: TGTGCCGCTCTTTTTACCCATGACAGTTGGAGAGGTCAGCCCCAGCATTTT; v_gene: TRBV10-3; j_gene: TRBJ1-5; d_gene: NA; abundance: NA; len: 17
CDR3aa: CASRSRQEAFF; CDR3nt: TGTGCCAGCAGATCTAGACAGGAAGCTTTCTTT; v_gene: TRBV12-3/TRBV12-4; j_gene: TRBJ1-1; d_gene: NA; abundance: NA; len: 11
CDR3aa: CASSPGTSNHGEKLFF; CDR3nt: TGCGCCAGCAGCCCCGGGACTTCCAACCATGGGGAAAAACTGTTTTTT; v_gene: TRBV5-1; j_gene: TRBJ1-4; d_gene: NA; abundance: few; len: 16
CDR3aa: CASTPHRGRRMEAFF; CDR3nt: TGTGCCAGCACCCCACACAGAGGTCGGCGGATGGAAGCTTTCTTT; v_gene: TRBV7-2; j_gene: TRBJ1-1; d_gene: NA; abundance: few; len: 15
CDR3aa: CASSIPGLDTGEQYF; CDR3nt: TGCGCCAGCAGCATACCGGGGCTCGATACGGGAGAGCAGTACTTC; v_gene: TRBV5-1; j_gene: TRBJ2-7; d_gene: NA; abundance: NA; len: 15
CDR3aa: CATSEPGTGARETQYF; CDR3nt: TGTGCCACCAGTGAACCCGGGACAGGGGCTCGTGAGACCCAGTACTTC; v_gene: TRBV24-1; j_gene: TRBJ2-5; d_gene: TRBD1; abundance: NA; len: 16
CDR3aa: CASSLAYSGNEQFF; CDR3nt: TGTGCCAGCAGCTTAGCGTACAGTGGCAATGAGCAGTTCTTC; v_gene: TRBV7-2; j_gene: TRBJ2-1; d_gene: NA; abundance: NA; len: 14
CDR3aa: CSARGETTGELFF; CDR3nt: TGCAGTGCAAGAGGGGAGACCACCGGGGAGCTGTTTTTT; v_gene: TRBV20-1; j_gene: TRBJ2-2; d_gene: NA; abundance: NA; len: 13
CDR3aa: CSARVLGELFF; CDR3nt: TGCAGTGCTAGAGTGTTAGGGGAGCTGTTTTTT; v_gene: TRBV20-1; j_gene: TRBJ2-2; d_gene: NA; abundance: NA; len: 11
CDR3aa: CASSPNPYRQDTQYF; CDR3nt: TGTGCCAGCAGCCCGAACCCGTACAGGCAAGATACGCAGTATTTT; v_gene: TRBV7-9; j_gene: TRBJ2-3; d_gene: NA; abundance: NA; len: 15
CDR3aa: CSGGTNYGYTF; CDR3nt: TGCAGCGGGGGCACTAACTATGGCTACACCTTC; v_gene: TRBV29-1; j_gene: TRBJ1-2; d_gene: NA; abundance: few; len: 11
CDR3aa: CASNTPLVGTSGGDYNEQFF; CDR3nt: TGTGCCAGCAACACTCCACTTGTAGGGACTAGCGGGGGGGATTACAATGAGCAGTTCTTC; v_gene: TRBV28; j_gene: TRBJ2-1; d_gene: TRBD2; abundance: NA; len: 20
CDR3aa: CSASLSFWNEQFF; CDR3nt: TGCAGTGCTAGCCTGAGCTTCTGGAATGAGCAGTTCTTC; v_gene: TRBV20-1; j_gene: TRBJ2-1; d_gene: NA; abundance: NA; len: 13